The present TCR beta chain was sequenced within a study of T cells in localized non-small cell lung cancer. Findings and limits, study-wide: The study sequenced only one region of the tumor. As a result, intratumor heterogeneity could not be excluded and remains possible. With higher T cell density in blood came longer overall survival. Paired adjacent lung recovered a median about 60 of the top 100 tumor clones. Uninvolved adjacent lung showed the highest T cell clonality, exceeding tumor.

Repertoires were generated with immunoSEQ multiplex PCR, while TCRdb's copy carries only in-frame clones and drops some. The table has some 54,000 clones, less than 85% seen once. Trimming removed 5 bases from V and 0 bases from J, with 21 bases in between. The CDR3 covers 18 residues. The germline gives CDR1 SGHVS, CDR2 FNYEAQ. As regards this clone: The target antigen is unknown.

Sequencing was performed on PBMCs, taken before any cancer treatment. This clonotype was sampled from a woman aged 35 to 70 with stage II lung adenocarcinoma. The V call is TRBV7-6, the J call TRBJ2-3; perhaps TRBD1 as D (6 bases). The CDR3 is CASSPNFIGQTSTDTQYF. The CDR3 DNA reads TGTGCCAGCAGCCCCAATTTTATCGGACAGACTAGCACAGATACGCAGTATTTT.